This T cell receptor beta chain was recorded in a study of T cells in Graves' hyperthyroidism and ophthalmopathy. TCR beta CDR3 regions were amplified from RNA. The TCR CDR3 first-round RT-PCR relied on the HTBI primer set. From the multiplex PCR reads, TCRdb called clonotypes with MiXCR, one entry per CDR3 protein. This repertoire shows fewer than 900,000 distinct CDR3 sequences, around 20% found once; its top ten account for 16%. Germline CDR1 is SGHRS and CDR2 is YFSETQ. V was trimmed by 8 bases and J by 5 bases, leaving 21 bases between them. CDR3 length: 15 residues. This sequence was found in a woman aged 45-59 years with Graves' hyperthyroidism that later progressed to Graves' ophthalmopathy. The chain links TRBV5-1 to TRBJ2-3, with D perhaps TRBD2 (5 bases). Material: blood. The CDR3, as DNA: TGCGCCAGTACTACCGGGATGATACAAGTAGATACGCAGTATTTT. It translates to CASTTGMIQVDTQYF.